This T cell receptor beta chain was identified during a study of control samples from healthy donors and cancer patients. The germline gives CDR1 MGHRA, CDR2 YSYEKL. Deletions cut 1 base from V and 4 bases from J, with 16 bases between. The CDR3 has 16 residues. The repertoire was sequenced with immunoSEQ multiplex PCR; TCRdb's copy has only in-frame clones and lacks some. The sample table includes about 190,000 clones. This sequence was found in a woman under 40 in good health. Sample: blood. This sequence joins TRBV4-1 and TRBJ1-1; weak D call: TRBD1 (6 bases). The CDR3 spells CASSQALTGGATEAFF. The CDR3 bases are TGCGCCAGCAGCCAAGCCCTGACAGGAGGGGCCACTGAAGCTTTCTTT.